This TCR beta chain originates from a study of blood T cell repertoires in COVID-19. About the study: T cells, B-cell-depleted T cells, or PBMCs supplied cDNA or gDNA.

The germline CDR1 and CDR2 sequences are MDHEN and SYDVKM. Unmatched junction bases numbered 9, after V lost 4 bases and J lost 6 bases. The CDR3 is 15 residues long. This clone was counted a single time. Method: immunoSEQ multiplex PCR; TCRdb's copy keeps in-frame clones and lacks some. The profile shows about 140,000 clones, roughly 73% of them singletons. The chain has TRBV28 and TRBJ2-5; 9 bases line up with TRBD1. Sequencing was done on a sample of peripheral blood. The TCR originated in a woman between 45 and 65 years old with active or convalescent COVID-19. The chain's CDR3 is CASSSGTGSRQTQYF. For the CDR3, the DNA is TGTGCCAGCAGTTCTGGGACAGGGTCTAGGCAGACCCAGTACTTC.